One sample yielded the 31 T cell receptor beta chains listed below, sequenced in a study of OX40 agonist ivuxolimab in advanced cancers. Receptor amplification or capture employed the immunoSEQ multiplex PCR assay. TCRdb's version of the immuneACCESS table is confined to in-frame rearrangements and falls short of the full clone set. An unresolved V gene accounts for under half of the shortfall where checked; the remainder is of unknown origin. Counted in this sample were under 50,000 clones; 88% of them appeared once. Roughly 7.8% of the sample lies in the top ten. This sample comprised CD4+ or CD8+ T cells sorted from blood, obtained in a trial of the OX40 agonist ivuxolimab. Receptors were obtained from an adult with an advanced solid tumor such as melanoma, head and neck, liver or kidney cancer.

The J gene is TRBJ1-1, the V gene TRBV7-3; no reliable D call. Trimming removed 2 bases from V and 0 bases from J, with 7 bases in between. There are 14 residues in the CDR3. The germline gives CDR1 SGHTA, CDR2 FQGTGA. CDR3 in DNA: TGTGCCAGCAGCTTATATTCGGTGAACACTGAAGCTTTCTTT. Protein sequence: CASSLYSVNTEAFF.

In this sample, this clone turned up a few times. The rearrangement uses TRBV7-2 and TRBJ2-7; the D is unclear. V lost 5 bases, J lost 1 base, and 15 bases lay in between. CDR1 is SGHTA and CDR2 is FQGNSA in the germline V gene. The CDR3 consists of 15 residues. The CDR3 sequence: CASSQTRTASYEQYF. CDR3 DNA: TGTGCCAGCAGCCAAACCAGGACCGCTTCCTACGAGCAGTACTTC.

The chain couples TRBV5-1 to TRBJ2-1; TRBD1 agrees at 10 bases. Germline V lookup: CDR1 SGHRS, CDR2 YFSETQ. This CDR3 spans 16 amino acids. V lost 2 bases to trimming and J lost 5 bases; unmatched junction nucleotides: 7. The CDR3 bases are TGCGCCAGCAGCTTAGTTCATGGACAGGGGGACAATGAGCAGTTCTTC. Protein product: CASSLVHGQGDNEQFF.

The rearrangement links TRBV19 to TRBJ1-2; possibly TRBD1 for D (6 bases). The CDR3 totals 12 residues. Germline-derived CDR1 and CDR2 are LNHDA and SQIVND (reference sequence). Trimming left V 4 bases short and J 8 bases short, with 11 bases between. The CDR3 region is CASSTWGRGYTF. CDR3 nucleotides: TGTGCCAGTAGTACCTGGGGGCGAGGCTACACCTTC.

The rearrangement links TRBV10-1 to TRBJ2-5, with 7 bases lining up with TRBD1. The CDR3 extends over 15 amino acids. The ends lost 3 bases at V and 5 bases at J; junction bases unmatched: 9. Germline V gives CDR1 WNHNN, CDR2 SYGVQD (reference sequence). CDR3 amino acids: CASSDTRTGLETQYF. CDR3 DNA: TGCGCCAGCAGTGACACCCGGACAGGTCTGGAGACCCAGTACTTC.

This clone was seen only once. The CDR3 protein is CASSPRESSGNTIYF. In nucleotides, the CDR3 is TGTGCCAGCAGCCCCAGGGAGAGCTCTGGAAACACCATATATTTT. This chain joins TRBV7-9 and TRBJ1-3, with D possibly matching TRBD1 (5 bases). Germline-derived CDR1 and CDR2 are SEHNR and FQNEAQ (reference sequence). The V and J ends lost 5 bases and 0 bases respectively, with 11 bases between them. This CDR3 is built from 15 residues. The full variable domain, with the rest looked up from reference TRBV7-9 and TRBJ1-3, is DTGVSQNPRHKITKRGQNVTFRCDPISEHNRLYWYRQTLGQGPEFLTYFQNEAQLEKSRLLSDRFSAERPKGSFSTLEIQRTEQGDSAMYLCASSPRESSGNTIYFGEGSWLTVV.

The rearrangement joins TRBV5-1 to TRBJ1-1; a weak D match, TRBD1 (5 bases). Deletions cut 4 bases from V and 5 bases from J, with 15 bases between. The CDR3 totals 14 residues. CDR1 is SGHRS, CDR2 YFSETQ, per germline. The CDR3 loop reads CASSQGTGGTEAFF. CDR3 DNA sequence: TGCGCCAGCAGCCAAGGGACCGGAGGTACTGAAGCTTTCTTT.

This clone was seen once. CDR3 residues: CASSIDRSYDEQFF. The CDR3, as DNA: TGTGCCAGTAGTATTGATCGATCGTATGATGAGCAGTTCTTC. The chain links TRBV19 to TRBJ2-1; D is unresolved. From germline, CDR1 is LNHDA and CDR2 SQIVND (reference sequence). V lost 3 bases, J lost 8 bases, and 14 bases lay in between. The CDR3 has 14 amino acids.

V usage is TRBV5-6 and J usage is TRBJ2-7; the D call may be TRBD1 or TRBD2 (5 bases each). Looked up from germline, CDR1 is SGHDT and CDR2 is YYEEEE. There are 15 residues in the CDR3. Trimming stripped 1 base from V and 3 bases from J, with 14 bases between. CDR3 coding DNA: TGTGCCAGCAGCTTGATGGTTTTTGGGGGCTACGAGCAGTACTTC. Protein: CASSLMVFGGYEQYF.

The chain recombines TRBV11-2 with TRBJ2-1; 7 bases are shared with TRBD1. V was pared by 1 base and J by 8 bases, with 2 bases of the junction left unmatched. This CDR3 comprises 13 residues. CDR1 SGHAT and CDR2 FQNNGV come from the germline V gene. CDR3 sequence reads: CASSLGQGDEQFF. CDR3 DNA sequence: TGTGCCAGCAGCTTAGGGCAGGGGGATGAGCAGTTCTTC.

This chain uses TRBV15 with TRBJ2-5; 8 bases fit TRBD2. The germline CDR1 and CDR2 sequences are LNHNV and YYDKDF (reference sequence). The CDR3 is 15 amino acids. The trim removed 5 bases at V and 6 bases at J, leaving 11 bases unmatched. CDR3 DNA: TGTGCCACCAGCCCTCTTCCCGCGGGAGGACAGACCCAGTACTTC. Translated, it gives CATSPLPAGGQTQYF.

The rearrangement links TRBV18 to TRBJ2-7; 9 positions agree with TRBD1. CDR3 size: 14 residues. The junction had 2 bases not matched to a gene; V was cut back by 3 bases and J by 2 bases. Germline assignment: CDR1 KGHSH and CDR2 LQKENI. The CDR3 sequence is CASSPGQGPYEQYF. The CDR3 nucleotides are TGTGCCAGCTCACCGGGACAGGGCCCCTACGAGCAGTACTTC.

This rearrangement joins TRBV19 to TRBJ1-1; D may be TRBD1 (5 bases). CDR3 length: 12 amino acids. Between the trimmed V and J ends, which lost 3 bases and 9 bases, there was a span of 11 bases. Germline CDR1 reads LNHDA; CDR2 reads SQIVND (reference sequence). CDR3 amino acids: CASSMVGVQAFF. The CDR3, as DNA: TGTGCCAGTAGTATGGTGGGGGTGCAAGCTTTCTTT.

The V and J genes are TRBV6-5 and TRBJ2-7, with 8 bases lining up with TRBD2. Germline V gene sequence: CDR1 MNHEY, CDR2 SVGAGI. J was trimmed by 1 base and V by 4 bases; bases with no gene match: 6. This CDR3 contains 15 residues. CDR3 sequence: CASSSGTSLSYEQYF. The CDR3 DNA sequence: TGTGCCAGCAGTTCCGGGACTAGTTTATCCTACGAGCAGTACTTC.

The rearrangement uses TRBV28 and TRBJ1-4; D possibly corresponds to TRBD1 (5 bases). Germline V lookup: CDR1 MDHEN, CDR2 SYDVKM. The length of the CDR3 is 15 residues. Trimming cost V 5 bases and J 0 bases, with 10 bases left between them. The CDR3 loop is CASSPGGATNEKLFF. The DNA of the CDR3 is TGTGCCAGCAGTCCTGGGGGGGCAACTAATGAAAAACTGTTTTTT.

CDR3 DNA: TGCGCCAGCAGAGGAGGGGATTCCTACAATGAGCAGTTCTTC. Its protein is CASRGGDSYNEQFF. The chain employs TRBV5-1 and TRBJ2-1; tentative D call: TRBD2 (6 bases). Trimming removed 5 bases at V and 1 base at J, with 10 bases between. The CDR3 has 14 residues. Germline V gene lookup returns CDR1 SGHRS and CDR2 YFSETQ.

The chain uses TRBV14 and TRBJ1-1; the D gene is possibly TRBD1 (5 bases). CDR1 is SGHDN and CDR2 is FVKESK in the germline V gene. This CDR3 spans 17 amino acids. Trimming cost V 6 bases and J 4 bases, with 24 bases left between them. The CDR3 nucleotides are TGTGCCAGCAGTCAGGTGGCAGGGTGGAAAAGTGTCACTGAAGCTTTCTTT. Translation: CASSQVAGWKSVTEAFF.

The chain uses TRBV6-1 and TRBJ2-7; D is uncertain. With 2 bases removed from V and 3 bases from J, the gap between germline ends came to 11 bases. CDR3 size: 14 residues. The germline CDR1 and CDR2 sequences are MNHNS and SASEGT. The CDR3 is CASSEWGLNYEQYF. The DNA of the CDR3 is TGTGCCAGCAGTGAATGGGGTCTTAACTACGAGCAGTACTTC.

The V and J genes are TRBV6-6 and TRBJ2-5; 11 bases are shared with TRBD2. Losses at the gene ends were 4 bases for V and 5 bases for J; bases not matched to a gene: 9. Germline CDR1 and CDR2: MNHNY and SVGAGI (reference sequence). The CDR3 loop spans 16 amino acids. This CDR3 reads CASSFSGTSGPETQYF. The CDR3 DNA is TGTGCCAGCAGTTTCTCCGGGACTAGCGGCCCCGAGACCCAGTACTTC.

The chain couples TRBV11-2 to TRBJ2-1; D may be TRBD2 (7 bases). Per the germline V gene, CDR1 is SGHAT and CDR2 is FQNNGV. V lost 5 bases and J lost 4, with 15 bases in between. CDR3 length equals 15 residues. CDR3 protein: CASSRLGGGYNEQFF. The CDR3 DNA sequence: TGTGCCAGCAGCCGACTGGGAGGGGGATACAATGAGCAGTTCTTC.

The chain carries TRBV7-3 and TRBJ2-7; D not resolved. CDR3 length equals 11 residues. Trimming removed 2 bases at V and 6 bases at J, with 5 bases between. CDR1 is SGHTA and CDR2 is FQGTGA in the germline V gene. CDR3 loop: CASSLGREQYF. CDR3 bases: TGTGCCAGCAGCTTAGGCCGCGAGCAGTACTTC.

This sequence joins TRBV2 and TRBJ2-7, with D possibly TRBD1 on 6 matching bases. Per the germline V gene, CDR1 is SNHLY and CDR2 is FYNNEI. This CDR3 is built from 13 residues. V gave up 6 bases and J gave up 3 bases, with 12 bases separating them. As DNA, the CDR3 is TGTGCCAGCAGAGGGGGACAAATCTACGAGCAGTACTTC. This codes for CASRGGQIYEQYF.

The rearrangement joins TRBV28 to TRBJ1-5, with 10 bases matching TRBD1. The junction had 8 bases not matched to a gene; V was cut back by 2 bases and J by 1 base. CDR1 is MDHEN and CDR2 is SYDVKM in the germline V gene. This CDR3 is 18 amino acids long. This chain's CDR3 is CASSLGTGALLSNQPQHF. The CDR3 nucleotides read TGTGCCAGCAGTTTAGGGACAGGGGCGCTATTGAGCAATCAGCCCCAGCATTTT.

The gene calls are TRBV4-3 and TRBJ1-3; D not certain. This CDR3 is built from 15 residues. The germline gives CDR1 LGHNA, CDR2 YSLEER. V gave up 2 bases and J gave up 0 bases, with 8 bases separating them. The CDR3 loop reads CASSQLGPSGNTIYF. Here the CDR3 DNA reads TGCGCCAGCAGCCAACTCGGGCCCTCTGGAAACACCATATATTTT.

The chain employs TRBV4-1 and TRBJ2-3; D is perhaps TRBD2 (6 bases). V lost 0 bases and J lost 1, with 14 bases in between. This CDR3 is 17 amino acids long. Germline loops: CDR1 MGHRA, CDR2 YSYEKL. CDR3 in DNA: TGCGCCAGCAGCCAAGATTTCTCCGGGAGTCGCACAGATACGCAGTATTTT. Its translation is CASSQDFSGSRTDTQYF.

This rearrangement joins TRBV5-1 to TRBJ2-5; 7 nucleotides align to TRBD2. CDR1 is SGHRS and CDR2 is YFSETQ in the germline V gene. V dropped 5 bases and J dropped 5; count of bases not matched to a gene: 6. There are 13 residues in the CDR3. CDR3 loop: CASRGGIGETQYF. The CDR3 DNA reads as TGCGCCAGCAGGGGGGGGATCGGGGAGACCCAGTACTTC.

The J gene is TRBJ2-5, the V gene TRBV9; either TRBD1 or TRBD2 may supply D (5 bases each). V was pared by 4 bases and J by 4 bases, with 17 bases between. The CDR3 runs to 15 residues. Germline V gives CDR1 SGDLS, CDR2 YYNGEE. CDR3: CASSPRGEGGETQYF. Written as DNA, the CDR3 is TGTGCCAGCAGCCCCCGAGGGGAAGGAGGAGAGACCCAGTACTTC.

This clone was seen once. This rearrangement joins TRBV19 to TRBJ1-2, with 7 bases fitting TRBD1. The CDR3 sequence is 15 residues long. The germline CDR1 and CDR2 sequences are LNHDA and SQIVND (reference sequence). V lost 4 bases and J lost 0; bases outside the gene matches: 5. CDR3 DNA sequence: TGTGCCAGTAGTAACACCGGGACAGCTAACTATGGCTACACCTTC. As protein: CASSNTGTANYGYTF.

V gene TRBV5-5 combines with J gene TRBJ2-1, with 12 positions matching TRBD2. With 2 bases clipped from V and 7 bases from J, the junction kept 4 bases outside the gene matches. The CDR3 runs 15 residues. The germline CDR1 and CDR2 sequences are SGHKS and YYEKEE (reference sequence). CDR3 DNA sequence: TGTGCCAGCAGCTTACGACTAGCGGGAGCGAATGAGCAGTTCTTC. It encodes CASSLRLAGANEQFF. Full variable domain (outside the CDR3, taken from reference TRBV5-5 and TRBJ2-1): DAGVTQSPTHLIKTRGQQVTLRCSPISGHKSVSWYQQVLGQGPQFIFQYYEKEERGRGNFPDRFSARQFPNYSSELNVNALLLGDSALYLCASSLRLAGANEQFFGPGTRLTVL.

The chain employs TRBV28 and TRBJ2-1; 11 positions match TRBD1. CDR3 length: 15 residues. With V trimmed by 3 bases and J by 7 bases, 5 bases remained unmatched. Germline CDR1 is MDHEN and CDR2 is SYDVKM. Here the CDR3 DNA reads TGTGCCAGCAGTTTGGGACAGGGGGGCCAAAATGAGCAGTTCTTC. Amino acid sequence: CASSLGQGGQNEQFF.

The chain couples TRBV6-1 to TRBJ2-1; tentatively, D is TRBD2 (6 bases). The CDR3 length is 15 residues. V shed 7 bases and J shed 8 bases, with 21 bases lying between them. From germline, CDR1 is MNHNS and CDR2 SASEGT. The CDR3 protein is CASTPLNRRDDEQFF. DNA of the CDR3: TGTGCCAGCACTCCTCTAAATAGGAGGGACGATGAGCAGTTCTTC.